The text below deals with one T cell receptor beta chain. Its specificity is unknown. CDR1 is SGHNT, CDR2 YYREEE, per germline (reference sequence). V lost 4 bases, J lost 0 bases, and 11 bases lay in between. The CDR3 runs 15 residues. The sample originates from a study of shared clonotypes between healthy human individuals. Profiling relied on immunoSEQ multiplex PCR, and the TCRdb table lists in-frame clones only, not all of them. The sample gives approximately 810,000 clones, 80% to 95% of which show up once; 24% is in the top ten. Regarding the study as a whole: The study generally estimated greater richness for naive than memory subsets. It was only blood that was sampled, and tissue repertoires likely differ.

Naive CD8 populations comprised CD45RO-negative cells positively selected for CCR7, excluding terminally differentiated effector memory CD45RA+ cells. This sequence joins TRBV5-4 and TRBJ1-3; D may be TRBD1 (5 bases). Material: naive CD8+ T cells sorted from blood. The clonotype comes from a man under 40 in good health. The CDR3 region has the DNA TGTGCCAGCAGCGCGACAGCGGGCTCTGGAAACACCATATATTTT. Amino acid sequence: CASSATAGSGNTIYF.